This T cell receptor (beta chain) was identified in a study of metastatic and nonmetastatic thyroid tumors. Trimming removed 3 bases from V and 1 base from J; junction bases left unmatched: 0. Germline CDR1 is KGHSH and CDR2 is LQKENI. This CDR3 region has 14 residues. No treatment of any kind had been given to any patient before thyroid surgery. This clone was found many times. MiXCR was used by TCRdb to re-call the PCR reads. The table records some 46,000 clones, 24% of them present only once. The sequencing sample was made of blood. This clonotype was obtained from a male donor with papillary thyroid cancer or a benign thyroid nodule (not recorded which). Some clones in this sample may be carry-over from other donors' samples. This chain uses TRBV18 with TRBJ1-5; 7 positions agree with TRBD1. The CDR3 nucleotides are TGTGCCAGCTCACCGGGACAGAGCAATCAGCCCCAGCATTTT. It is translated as CASSPGQSNQPQHF.